What follows are 24 T cell receptor beta chains derived from one specimen sequenced in a study of post-analysis software for immune sequencing data. No antigens are known for them. cDNA libraries of TCR beta carried unique molecular identifiers. TCRdb reprocessed the PCR reads via MiXCR and lists one record per CDR3 protein. In the table there are 380,000 or so distinct CDR3 sequences, 30% to 45% of which are singletons. Findings of the study overall: Four or five TRBV segments, TRBV5-6, TRBV5-1 and TRBV20-1 among them, were found more frequent in patients than controls.

Sequencing was carried out using blood. The receptors shown here come from a girl aged 5 to 17 with multiple sclerosis.

Points on this clonotype: A much larger clone differs from this one at a single base, so this may be a read error. This chain links TRBV6-1 with TRBJ2-5; perhaps TRBD1 as D (5 bases). CDR1 is MNHNS and CDR2 is SASEGT in the germline V gene. V dropped 7 bases and J dropped 11 bases, with 23 bases sitting between them. The CDR3 spans 14 residues. The CDR3 is CASNLFPRANEQYF. The CDR3 bases are TGTGCCAGCAACTTATTCCCCAGGGCCAATGAGCAGTACTTC.

The genes are TRBV20-1 and TRBJ1-2; D is perhaps TRBD1 (6 bases). The germline V gene encodes CDR1 DFQATT and CDR2 SNEGSKA (reference sequence). Trimming removed 0 bases from V and 8 bases from J, with 19 bases in between. The CDR3 totals 15 residues. CDR3 sequence (DNA): TGCAGTGCTAGAGATCGGCCGGGACAATGGGGCGGCTACACCTTC. Amino acid sequence: CSARDRPGQWGGYTF.

This clonotype was seen only a few times. The rearrangement links TRBV3-1 to TRBJ2-7; 9 nucleotides agree with TRBD1. Germline V gene data show CDR1 as LGHDT and CDR2 as YNNKEL (reference sequence). Losses at the gene ends were 2 bases for V and 2 bases for J; bases not matched to a gene: 7. This CDR3 spans 16 amino acids. CDR3 protein: CASSQSGTGPPYEQYF. The CDR3, as DNA: TGTGCCAGCAGCCAATCCGGGACAGGGCCTCCCTACGAGCAGTACTTC.

This chain joins TRBV27 and TRBJ1-4, with D perhaps TRBD1 (5 bases). The V gene's germline CDR1 is MNHEY and CDR2 SMNVEV (reference sequence). V gave up 5 bases and J gave up 10 bases, with 23 bases separating them. This CDR3 has 16 residues. The CDR3 region has the DNA TGTGCCAGCAGTCTACTTGAAAGGACACAGCGGGGAAAACTGTTTTTT. The encoded protein is CASSLLERTQRGKLFF.

V is TRBV13 and J is TRBJ2-7; TRBD1 is a possible D gene (5 bases). CDR1 is PRHDT and CDR2 is FYEKMQ in the germline V gene (reference sequence). V was trimmed by 4 bases and J by 3 bases, leaving 16 bases between them. This CDR3 has 15 residues. The CDR3: CASSSQTERRYEQYF. The CDR3 DNA sequence: TGTGCCAGCAGCTCCCAGACAGAGAGACGCTACGAGCAGTACTTC.

The chain couples TRBV7-2 to TRBJ2-7; 8 bases are shared with TRBD2. J gave up 5 bases and V 2 bases, and 2 bases lay outside the gene matches. This CDR3 comprises 13 residues. Per germline, CDR1 SGHTA and CDR2 FQGNSA. CDR3 protein: CASSLTSGNEQYF. CDR3 DNA: TGTGCCAGCAGCTTAACTAGCGGCAACGAGCAGTACTTC.

The CDR3 DNA follows: TGTGCCAGCTCACCCAAGGCGGTTACCTACGAGCAGTACTTC. The encoded protein is CASSPKAVTYEQYF. The chain carries TRBV18 and TRBJ2-7; D gene unclear. The CDR3 contains 14 residues. Trimming cost V 3 bases and J 2 bases, with 11 bases left between them. From germline, CDR1 is KGHSH and CDR2 LQKENI.

There are a few counts of this clonotype. The V and J genes are TRBV6-1 and TRBJ1-2; possible D gene TRBD1, 5 bases. This CDR3 spans 13 amino acids. Germline CDR1 is MNHNS and CDR2 is SASEGT. V lost 4 bases and J lost 8, with 14 bases in between. This chain's CDR3 is CASSGGPVGGYTF. DNA of the CDR3: TGTGCCAGCAGTGGGGGCCCCGTCGGGGGCTACACCTTC.

The chain combines TRBV4-1 with TRBJ1-1; 9 bases match TRBD1. V was clipped by 1 base and J by 6 bases; unmatched bases: 9. The CDR3 has 16 residues. CDR1 and CDR2 from the germline V gene are MGHRA and YSYEKL. CDR3 sequence reads: CASSQAITGGKAEAFF. CDR3 sequence (DNA): TGCGCCAGCAGCCAAGCAATCACAGGGGGCAAGGCTGAAGCTTTCTTT.

This clonotype was seen a handful of times. CDR3 region: CASRRSDRAPNQPQHF. The CDR3 DNA sequence: TGTGCCAGCAGACGCTCAGACAGGGCCCCCAATCAGCCCCAGCATTTT. The chain has TRBV6-5 and TRBJ1-5, with TRBD1 identical over 7 bases. Germline V CDR1 and CDR2: MNHEY, SVGAGI. Trimming removed 6 bases from V and 3 bases from J; junction bases left unmatched: 11. The CDR3 has 16 amino acids.

The chain employs TRBV7-9 and TRBJ1-1; D gene ambiguous. The V gene lost 2 bases and the J gene lost 2 bases, with 12 bases spanning the gap. This CDR3 has 15 amino acids. CDR1 and CDR2 (germline): SEHNR, FQNEAQ (reference sequence). The CDR3 loop reads CASSLTGNLNTEAFF. DNA of the CDR3: TGTGCCAGCAGCTTAACGGGGAACCTAAACACTGAAGCTTTCTTT.

In regard to this clonotype: Sequence at one end of the junction differs from germline and may be a read error. The rearrangement links TRBV7-9 to TRBJ1-5; a weak D match, TRBD1 (6 bases). This CDR3 has 15 residues. CDR1 and CDR2 (germline): SEHNR, FQNEAQ (reference sequence). CDR3 in DNA: TGTTCCAGCAGCTTAGGGGACACCTACAATCAGCCCCAGCATTTT. This sequence encodes CSSSLGDTYNQPQHF.

The genes are TRBV9 and TRBJ1-5; D may be TRBD1 (5 bases). Germline CDR1 SGDLS, CDR2 YYNGEE. CDR3 length: 15 amino acids. V was clipped by 4 bases and J by 4 bases, with 15 bases between them. The CDR3 loop reads CASSLRGSLNQPQHF. The CDR3 region has the DNA TGTGCCAGCAGCCTCCGGGGGTCCCTTAATCAGCCCCAGCATTTT.

The CDR3 region is CASSQSPGNGYTF. In nucleotides, the CDR3 is TGCGCCAGCAGCCAAAGCCCGGGGAATGGCTACACCTTC. V gene TRBV4-1 combines with J gene TRBJ1-2; unclear D gene. Between the trimmed V and J ends, which lost 2 bases and 6 bases, there was a span of 10 bases. Germline V gives CDR1 MGHRA, CDR2 YSYEKL. The CDR3 contains 13 residues.

The chain employs TRBV12-3 or TRBV12-4 and TRBJ2-3, with TRBD1 matching 7 bases. The CDR3 runs 15 residues. Trimming removed 5 bases from V and 6 bases from J; junction bases left unmatched: 11. CDR3 coding DNA: TGTGCCAGCAGTCCTCGGGAAGGGGGCATGGATACGCAGTATTTT. This gives the protein CASSPREGGMDTQYF.

This clonotype was counted only a few times. The J gene is TRBJ1-2, the V gene TRBV6-1; no definite D call. This CDR3 spans 13 amino acids. Trimming took 8 bases from V and 3 from J, leaving 13 bases between them. CDR1 MNHNS and CDR2 SASEGT come from the germline V gene. CDR3 residues: CASERARDYGYTF. The CDR3 DNA sequence: TGTGCCAGCGAGAGGGCGAGGGACTATGGCTACACCTTC.

The rearrangement uses TRBV3-1 and TRBJ2-7, with 11 nucleotides matching TRBD2. V trimming: 1 base; J trimming: 0 bases; junction bases outside the gene matches: 2. CDR1 and CDR2 (germline): LGHDT, YNNKEL (reference sequence). The CDR3 is 16 amino acids. The CDR3 is CASSQALAGDSYEQYF. The CDR3 coding sequence is TGTGCCAGCAGCCAAGCACTAGCGGGGGACTCCTACGAGCAGTACTTC.

This clonotype was counted many times. V is TRBV3-1 and J is TRBJ2-7; D is unclear. V was pared by 2 bases and J by 6 bases, with 8 bases between. Germline loops: CDR1 LGHDT, CDR2 YNNKEL (reference sequence). The CDR3 runs 12 residues. The CDR3 DNA reads TGTGCCAGCAGCCAAACCCGCAGCGAGCAGTACTTC. It translates to CASSQTRSEQYF.

This clonotype was counted only a few times. A much larger clone lies a single base off, so this may be a read error. The chain links TRBV12-3 or TRBV12-4 to TRBJ1-5; TRBD1 might be the D (5 bases). The V end was cut by 4 bases, the J end by 2 bases, with 9 bases between. The CDR3 totals 14 residues. The CDR3 DNA follows: TGTGCCAGCAGTTGGGGGGGGGGCAATCAGCCCCAGCATTTT. It translates to CASSWGGGNQPQHF.

This chain links TRBV20-1 with TRBJ1-3, with 10 bases identical to TRBD1. The CDR3 extends over 13 amino acids. V lost 5 bases to trimming and J lost 5 bases; unmatched junction nucleotides: 3. The germline V gene encodes CDR1 DFQATT and CDR2 SNEGSKA (reference sequence). The CDR3 bases are TGCAGTGCTTGGGACAGGGGAAGAAACACCATATATTTT. It translates to CSAWDRGRNTIYF.

The chain is built from TRBV7-8 and TRBJ1-5, with D unclear. The CDR3 is 14 amino acids. V was pared by 1 base and J by 7 bases, with 11 bases between. CDR1 and CDR2 (germline): SGHVS, FQNEAQ. CDR3 loop: CASSLEVVGQPQHF. DNA of the CDR3: TGTGCCAGCAGCTTAGAAGTGGTCGGACAGCCCCAGCATTTT.

This clonotype was picked up many times. The rearrangement joins TRBV6-1 to TRBJ2-5; TRBD1 aligns across 8 bases. This CDR3 contains 15 residues. Germline V CDR1 and CDR2: MNHNS, SASEGT. V lost 3 bases, J lost 5 bases, and 8 bases stayed unmatched. The CDR3 sequence: CASSDDGQGEETQYF. The CDR3 region has the DNA TGTGCCAGCAGTGACGATGGACAGGGTGAGGAGACCCAGTACTTC.

This clonotype was observed many times. This chain links TRBV2 with TRBJ1-5; D unclear. The V end lost 4 bases, the J end lost 0 bases, and 7 bases lay between the germline ends. This CDR3 comprises 14 residues. CDR1 and CDR2 from the germline V gene are SNHLY and FYNNEI. CDR3 DNA sequence: TGTGCCAGCAGTGTGTCGGGTAGCAATCAGCCCCAGCATTTT. Its translation: CASSVSGSNQPQHF.

This clonotype turned up a few times. The chain carries TRBV6-1 and TRBJ2-5, with D uncertain. TRBJ2-7 explains the end of the DNA better; the J call may be wrong. The germline gives CDR1 MNHNS, CDR2 SASEGT. The CDR3 covers 13 residues. This chain's CDR3 is CASSGQASYEQYF. In nucleotides, the CDR3 is TGTGCCAGCAGTGGGCAGGCCTCCTACGAGCAGTACTTC.